This T cell receptor beta chain was documented in a study of healthy donors' naive CD4 and CD8 T cells. To note about this clonotype: Its cognate antigen is unknown.

A linear amplification protocol produced the TCR libraries from roughly 0.5 ug of total RNA. A single record per CDR3 protein comes from TCRdb applying MiXCR to the reads. The repertoire has 180,000 or so distinct CDR3 sequences, about 70% of them found once; the top ten carry 2% to 2.5%. CD4+CD8-CD45RO-CD45RA+ cells were naive CD4+; CD8+CD4-CD45RA+CD27bright cells were naive CD8+. Whole-study findings and limits: Positive CDR3 charge linked to CD4+ cells, negative to CD8+ cells. About 13% of CD4/CD8 propensity variance appeared explained by V, J and CDR3 charge.

V lost 3 bases and J lost 7, with 13 bases in between. This CDR3 comprises 14 residues. The V gene's germline CDR1 is MNHNS and CDR2 SASEGT. The TCR originated in a pool of human donors in good health; the sample pools cells from several healthy donors. Material: naive CD4+ and CD8+ T cells sorted from blood, pooled from several donors. The chain joins TRBV6-1 to TRBJ1-5, with a weak D call TRBD1 (5 bases). CDR3 DNA: TGTGCCAGCAGTGACAGGGCAGTGTACCAGCCCCAGCATTTT. The encoded protein is CASSDRAVYQPQHF.